This T cell receptor beta chain stems from a study of cytotoxic CD8 clonotypes in ibrutinib-treated CLL. Some clones are missing from TCRdb's copy, which holds only in-frame ones; the method was immunoSEQ multiplex PCR. The sample has some 61,000 clones; approximately 70% are singletons. Germline lookup yields CDR1 SEHNR and CDR2 FQNEAQ (reference sequence). This CDR3 is built from 14 residues. Trimming at V came to 10 bases and at J to 7 bases, leaving 13 bases not matched to a gene. The chain joins TRBV7-9 to TRBJ1-5, with 7 bases lining up with TRBD1. The receptor was derived from a human donor with chronic lymphocytic leukemia. The source material was PBMCs, sampled after 12 months of ibrutinib treatment. The CDR3 DNA reads as TGTGCCACCGGCGGGGGAACAGGGGACCAGCCCCAGCATTTT. Amino acids: CATGGGTGDQPQHF.